The 26 T cell receptor beta chains below come from one sample, sequenced in a study of STAT3 mutations in large granular lymphocyte leukemia. Points from the study as a whole: In T-cell large granular lymphocyte leukemia, about half of patients showed multiple immunodominant subclonotypes.

No cognate antigen is known for these TCRs. Assay used: immunoSEQ multiplex PCR; TCRdb lists only in-frame clones, some missing. This repertoire shows 17,000 or so clones, approximately 84% found once; its top ten account for 8.6%. Input material: peripheral blood mononuclear cells. The receptors originated from a man between 50 and 59 years old with T-cell large granular lymphocyte leukemia. Some clones in this sample may be carry-over from other donors' samples.

The chain links TRBV2 to TRBJ2-7; 9 positions agree with TRBD1. Germline V gene sequence: CDR1 SNHLY, CDR2 FYNNEI. Unmatched junction bases numbered 4, after V lost 10 bases and J lost 3 bases. The CDR3 extends over 12 amino acids. The CDR3 here is CATGGQGYEQYF. CDR3 bases: TGTGCCACTGGGGGACAGGGCTACGAGCAGTACTTC.

The V gene is TRBV13, the J gene TRBJ2-7; 10 bases line up with TRBD2. Germline V CDR1 and CDR2: PRHDT, FYEKMQ (reference sequence). This CDR3 region has 13 residues. Trimming took 7 bases from V and 3 from J; bases not matched to a gene: 3. CDR3: CASTRTSGYEQYF. CDR3 sequence (DNA): TGTGCCAGCACCAGGACTAGCGGCTACGAGCAGTACTTC.

The chain links TRBV11-2 to TRBJ2-7; D gene uncertain. The CDR3 length is 13 residues. V was pared by 3 bases and J by 0 bases, with 6 bases between. Germline CDR1 is SGHAT and CDR2 is FQNNGV. The CDR3 bases are TGTGCCAGCAGCTTGCACACCTCCTACGAGCAGTACTTC. It is translated as CASSLHTSYEQYF.

For this clone: At one end the junction does not follow the germline gene, possibly because of a read error. V and J are TRBV5-1 and TRBJ2-2; D ambiguous. There are 12 residues in the CDR3. Germline V gene lookup returns CDR1 SGHRS and CDR2 YFSETQ. CDR3 residues: CASSLNSGELFF. CDR3 bases: TGCGCCAGCAGCTTGAACTCCGGGGAGCTGTTTTTT.

The chain links TRBV7-8 to TRBJ1-5; the D is unclear. Looked up from germline, CDR1 is SGHVS and CDR2 is FQNEAQ. Trimming took 5 bases from V and 3 from J, leaving 17 bases between them. This CDR3 is 16 amino acids long. This CDR3 is CASSPERVQYNQPQHF. The CDR3 bases are TGTGCCAGCAGCCCAGAGAGGGTTCAATACAATCAGCCCCAGCATTTT.

This rearrangement joins TRBV4-2 to TRBJ2-2; the match to TRBD2 covers 10 bases. Germline CDR1 and CDR2: LGHNA and YNFKEQ. This CDR3 contains 15 residues. J gave up 6 bases and V 4 bases, and 5 bases lay outside the gene matches. The CDR3 DNA follows: TGTGCCAGCAGCCCGCCTAGCGGGGGATCCGGGGAGCTGTTTTTT. It translates to CASSPPSGGSGELFF.

This clone was found a few times. The chain recombines TRBV10-1 with TRBJ2-1; TRBD1 might be the D (7 bases). V shed 6 bases and J shed 1 base, with 10 bases lying between them. The CDR3 is 14 residues long. Germline V gene lookup returns CDR1 WNHNN and CDR2 SYGVQD (reference sequence). CDR3 bases: TGCGCCAGCAGCCCAGGGGGGTCCTACAATGAGCAGTTCTTC. Its translation is CASSPGGSYNEQFF.

This chain uses TRBV27 with TRBJ2-1; possibly TRBD1 for D (5 bases). The germline CDR1 and CDR2 sequences are MNHEY and SMNVEV (reference sequence). The V and J ends lost 0 bases and 13 bases respectively, with 10 bases between them. CDR3 length equals 12 residues. For the CDR3, the DNA is TGTGCCAGCAGTTTATCGGCAGGGCCACAGTTCTTC. As protein: CASSLSAGPQFF.

In its sample, this clone was seen once. The chain uses TRBV19 and TRBJ1-6, with D perhaps matching TRBD1 (6 bases). Trimming shortened V by 11 bases and J by 9 bases, and 17 bases separated the two germline ends. Germline CDR1 reads LNHDA; CDR2 reads SQIVND (reference sequence). This CDR3 spans 13 amino acids. The CDR3 is CACRRGGASPLHF. CDR3 in DNA: TGTGCCTGCCGGCGGGGGGGCGCTTCACCCCTCCACTTT.

The genes are TRBV25-1 and TRBJ1-4; 7 bases are a match to TRBD1. The CDR3 covers 15 residues. Germline CDR1 is MGHDK and CDR2 is SYGVNS. The junction had 8 bases not matched to a gene; V was cut back by 4 bases and J by 6 bases. The CDR3, as DNA: TGTGCCAGCAGTGGAACAGGGGAAGTAGATGAAAAACTGTTTTTT. Amino acids: CASSGTGEVDEKLFF.

CDR3 amino acids: CASSPEAGSNYGYTF. The CDR3 bases are TGTGCCAGCAGCCCGGAGGCAGGATCTAACTATGGCTACACCTTC. The V gene is TRBV5-4, the J gene TRBJ1-2, with no clear D. V lost 4 bases to trimming and J lost 0 bases, with 13 bases between them. This CDR3 has 15 amino acids. CDR1 is SGHNT and CDR2 is YYREEE in the germline V gene (reference sequence).

The chain joins TRBV30 to TRBJ1-1; D unclear. This CDR3 has 12 residues. V lost 2 bases and J lost 4, with 8 bases in between. The germline CDR1 and CDR2 sequences are GTSNPN and SVGIG (reference sequence). The CDR3: CAWSFSGTEAFF. The DNA for the CDR3 is TGTGCCTGGAGTTTTTCCGGCACTGAAGCTTTCTTT.

The chain is built from TRBV29-1 and TRBJ2-1; D unresolved. Germline V lookup: CDR1 SQVTM, CDR2 ANQGSEA. The length of the CDR3 is 12 residues. V was shortened by 6 bases and J by 7 bases, with 13 bases between the two germline ends. The CDR3 DNA reads as TGCAGCGTGCAAGGGTCGGCGAATGAGCAGTTCTTC. Protein: CSVQGSANEQFF.

The V gene is TRBV7-9, the J gene TRBJ2-1; 9 bases are shared with TRBD2. V gave up 7 bases and J gave up 8 bases; unmatched junction bases: 9. The CDR3 length is 14 residues. Germline V gene sequence: CDR1 SEHNR, CDR2 FQNEAQ (reference sequence). CDR3 in amino acids: CASTLPSGVDEQFF. The CDR3, as DNA: TGTGCCAGCACCCTACCTAGCGGGGTCGATGAGCAGTTCTTC.

This chain uses TRBV10-3 with TRBJ1-4, with 7 bases that match TRBD1. Germline CDR1 is ENHRY and CDR2 is SYGVKD. The CDR3 length is 16 residues. With 0 bases clipped from V and 4 bases from J, the junction kept 5 bases outside the gene matches. CDR3 in amino acids: CAISESGRGYNEKLFF. CDR3 nucleotides: TGTGCCATCAGTGAGTCCGGCAGGGGGTATAATGAAAAACTGTTTTTT.

The rearrangement uses TRBV6-1 and TRBJ2-7, with D possibly being TRBD1 (6 bases). Per the germline V gene, CDR1 is MNHNS and CDR2 is SASEGT. The CDR3 consists of 16 residues. The V and J ends lost 2 bases and 3 bases respectively, with 17 bases between them. This CDR3 reads CASSERPTGFHYEQYF. The DNA of the CDR3 is TGTGCCAGCAGTGAAAGGCCCACAGGGTTCCACTACGAGCAGTACTTC.

The gene calls are TRBV9 and TRBJ2-3; D is unclear. CDR3 length: 17 amino acids. Trimming took off 0 bases at V and 0 bases at J, with 14 bases between the two ends. Germline V lookup: CDR1 SGDLS, CDR2 YYNGEE. In nucleotides, the CDR3 is TGTGCCAGCAGCGTAGGGGTCGCGTTTACTAGCACAGATACGCAGTATTTT. Translating it yields CASSVGVAFTSTDTQYF.

The count of this clone is one. The V call is TRBV6-6, the J call TRBJ2-7; 9 bases align to TRBD2. V was clipped by 4 bases and J by 2 bases; unmatched bases: 9. The CDR3 consists of 16 residues. Germline-derived CDR1 and CDR2 are MNHNY and SVGAGI (reference sequence). CDR3 sequence reads: CASSSISGRVTYEQYF. CDR3 in DNA: TGTGCCAGCAGTTCGATTAGCGGGAGAGTCACCTACGAGCAGTACTTC.

This chain connects TRBV9 to TRBJ1-1, with D perhaps TRBD1 (5 bases). V was shortened by 4 bases and J by 2 bases, with 15 bases between the two germline ends. Germline V lookup: CDR1 SGDLS, CDR2 YYNGEE. The CDR3 sequence is 15 residues long. The CDR3 loop is CASSPSGGTNTEAFF. CDR3 DNA: TGTGCCAGCAGCCCAAGTGGAGGGACCAACACTGAAGCTTTCTTT.

The chain uses TRBV5-1 and TRBJ1-1, with D uncertain. Between the trimmed V and J ends, which lost 9 bases and 3 bases, there was a span of 18 bases. The germline gives CDR1 SGHRS, CDR2 YFSETQ. This CDR3 has 14 residues. CDR3 protein: CATRSKREDTEAFF. CDR3 nucleotides: TGCGCCACCAGAAGTAAGAGGGAGGACACTGAAGCTTTCTTT. Full variable domain (rest looked up from reference TRBV5-1 and TRBJ1-1): KAGVTQTPRYLIKTRGQQVTLSCSPISGHRSVSWYQQTPGQGLQFLFEYFSETQRNKGNFPGRFSGRQFSNSRSEMNVSTLELGDSALYLCATRSKREDTEAFFGQGTRLTVV.

The chain couples TRBV19 to TRBJ1-2; D remains ambiguous. The CDR3 has 16 amino acids. The ends were cut back, 3 bases at V and 4 bases at J, with 18 bases in the middle. Germline-derived CDR1 and CDR2 are LNHDA and SQIVND (reference sequence). The CDR3 region has the DNA TGTGCCAGTAGTATGAGGACGGCAGGTAGGGTCTATGGCTACACCTTC. It encodes CASSMRTAGRVYGYTF.

This clone has just one count. The V call is TRBV6-5, the J call TRBJ1-2, with TRBD1 matching over 12 bases. Looked up from germline, CDR1 is MNHEY and CDR2 is SVGAGI. This CDR3 spans 15 amino acids. V shed 6 bases, J shed 3 bases, and the junction held 5 bases outside the gene matches. This CDR3 is CASSRDRGQDYGYTF. Written as DNA, the CDR3 is TGTGCCAGCAGCCGGGACAGGGGGCAGGACTATGGCTACACCTTC.

DNA of the CDR3: TGCAGCATAGGACTAGCGGAATACAATGAGCAGTTCTTC. Protein product: CSIGLAEYNEQFF. V and J are TRBV29-1 and TRBJ2-1; 10 bases align to TRBD2. The V gene's germline CDR1 is SQVTM and CDR2 ANQGSEA. Trimming removed 8 bases from V and 4 bases from J; junction bases left unmatched: 5. CDR3 length: 13 residues.

V gene TRBV28 combines with J gene TRBJ2-7; TRBD2 matches 9 bases. Germline V gene sequence: CDR1 MDHEN, CDR2 SYDVKM. J gave up 7 bases and V 8 bases, and 9 bases lay outside the gene matches. This CDR3 spans 13 amino acids. This chain's CDR3 is CASVPAGGREQYF. For the CDR3, the DNA is TGTGCCAGCGTCCCGGCGGGAGGGCGGGAGCAGTACTTC.

The rearrangement uses TRBV27 and TRBJ2-7; D is unresolved. The CDR3 sequence is 15 residues long. CDR1 is MNHEY and CDR2 is SMNVEV in the germline V gene (reference sequence). Trimming took off 3 bases at V and 2 bases at J, with 14 bases between the two ends. The DNA for the CDR3 is TGTGCCAGCAGTTTTTCGGTAGTTAGGACCTACGAGCAGTACTTC. Amino acids: CASSFSVVRTYEQYF.

In the case of this clone: Other nucleotide sequences in the sample specify the same CDR3. The gene calls are TRBV6-1 and TRBJ1-1; TRBD1 might be the D (6 bases). In germline, CDR1 is MNHNS, CDR2 SASEGT. The CDR3 length is 13 residues. V lost 6 bases to trimming and J lost 1 base, with 9 bases between them. The CDR3 sequence: CASSWGQNTEAFF. The CDR3 bases are TGTGCCAGCAGCTGGGGGCAGAACACTGAAGCTTTCTTT.